Sequencing of this TCR beta chain was carried out in a study of PD-L1 blockade in urothelial cancer. Between 1 and 8 samples, pretreatment and on-treatment, were given by each patient. Some clones are missing from TCRdb's copy, which holds only in-frame ones; the method was immunoSEQ multiplex PCR. The table has roughly 100,000 clones, about 85% seen once. V lost 6 bases and J lost 2; bases outside the gene matches: 4. In germline, CDR1 is SGHRS, CDR2 YFSETQ. The CDR3 consists of 14 residues. The receptor comes from a man in his forties or fifties with urothelial cancer. Sequencing used PBMCs, obtained around atezolizumab (anti-PD-L1) treatment. The rearrangement links TRBV5-1 to TRBJ1-4; 7 bases map to TRBD1. The CDR3 DNA is TGCGCCAGCACAGGGGACAGCACTAATGAAAAACTGTTTTTT. As protein: CASTGDSTNEKLFF.